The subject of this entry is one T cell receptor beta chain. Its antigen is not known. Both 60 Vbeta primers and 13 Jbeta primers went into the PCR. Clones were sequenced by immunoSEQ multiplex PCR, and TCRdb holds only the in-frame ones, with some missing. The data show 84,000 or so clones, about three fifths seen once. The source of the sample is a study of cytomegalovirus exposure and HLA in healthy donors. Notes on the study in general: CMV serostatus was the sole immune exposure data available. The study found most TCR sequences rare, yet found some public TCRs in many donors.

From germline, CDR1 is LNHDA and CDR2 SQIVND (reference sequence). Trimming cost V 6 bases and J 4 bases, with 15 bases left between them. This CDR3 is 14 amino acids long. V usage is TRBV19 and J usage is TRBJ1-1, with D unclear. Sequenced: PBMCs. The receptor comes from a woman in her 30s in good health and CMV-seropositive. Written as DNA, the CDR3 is TGTGCCAGTAGGAGGGAGGGCAAAGTCACTGAAGCTTTCTTT. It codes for CASRREGKVTEAFF.